This record concerns one T cell receptor (beta chain) sequence. This clone appeared a few times. Its cognate antigen has yet to be identified. No much larger clonotype is one base removed from it; base qualities were not supplied. A single peripheral blood draw of 95 to 150 mL on average was collected from each donor into heparinised tubes. A BD FACSAria II was used to sort naive, central memory, regulatory and stem cell-like memory CD4+ T cells with a panel that included CD45RO, CCR7, CD25, CD127, CD95 and CD27. Purity was above 98% for every sorted population. Right away, PBMCs were isolated by Lymphoprep density gradient centrifugation and were stained directly, with no culture step. Samples were stained and sorted in pairs, with one healthy donor and one patient per experiment, so that batch effects were minimized. The entire amount of isolated RNA was reverse transcribed using the High Capacity cDNA Reverse Transcription Kit, so the sequenced TCRB transcripts were expressed ones. Deep immunoSEQ sequencing was performed on naive, central memory and regulatory T cell samples, with an average of roughly 3.6 million total reads per sample. After sorted cells were lysed in RLT buffer, RNA was extracted with DNase-treated RNeasy Micro or Mini kits, with the choice depending on cell number. To prevent cross-contamination, each cell subset was processed individually, whereas patient and healthy donor samples were processed jointly. Using the immunoSEQ multiplex PCR, TCRB sequences were amplified from cDNA into 87-bp fragments spanning the CDR3 region. Sequencing of the amplicons was performed on the Illumina HiSeq platform. The authors' analysis ran thus. Synthetic template baselines were used to correct PCR bias computationally, reads within Hamming distance 2 were collapsed together, and singletons that could not be merged were discarded. Reads were aligned against IMGT to assign V, D and J genes, CDR3 length and insertions or deletions at six rearrangement sites. Within each subset, clonotype counts were normalized to the number of sorted cells before true diversity and Gini coefficients were calculated with the tcR R package. Repertoire sharing was quantified using the overlap coefficient calculated on TCRB nucleotide sequences. The immuneACCESS repertoire file appears here via TCRdb, limited to in-frame rearrangements. These files lack a portion of the clones; in checked studies, under half of the deficit traces to unresolved V genes, and the cause of the others is not known. Clone size and V and J calls were adopted from that table, with D and trimming inferred from the DNA. For this sample the table gives about 290,000 clones, of which 8% were detected only once. The ten largest clones capture under 1.3% of the sample.

V loses 1 base at its end and J loses 4 bases; junction bases beyond the gene matches: 1. In the germline V gene, CDR1 corresponds to MNHEY and CDR2 to SVGAGI. The CDR3 starts with the cysteine, ends with the phenylalanine, and has 14 residues. Only the CDR3 region is kept as DNA, spanning 42 bases read in frame from base 1. These data originate in a study of beta chain features in type 1 diabetes (dated by TCRdb to 2017 to 2018). About the study as a whole: Patients and healthy donors did not differ in mean age, gender distribution, total cell number or subset yield. Across all samples, some 110,000,000 sorted cells were examined, and cell number per subset correlated strongly with RNA yield. The study compared the TCRB repertoires of sorted circulating CD4+ T cell subsets in recently diagnosed type 1 diabetes patients with those in matched healthy donors. Naive and central memory subsets were obtained from all 28 donors, but regulatory and stem cell-like memory subsets were isolated from only 8 patients and roughly eight healthy donors. The paper as a whole reports these results and caveats: The naive, central memory and regulatory TCRB repertoires appeared to resemble one another more closely among patients than among healthy donors. A moderate but significant shortening of TCRB CDR3 length was observed in type 1 diabetes patients in all four CD4+ subsets. Shorter templates might have been favored by PCR, but patient and control samples were amplified and corrected together, so both groups would have been affected equally by any skew. At VDJ recombination sites, patients with type 1 diabetes made fewer insertions and deleted more nucleotides, a pattern implying thymic rearrangement abnormalities. Because cDNA rather than genomic DNA was sequenced, highly expressing activated cells could have been over-represented, although no difference in activation and CD3 levels was found between groups. Because small numbers of individuals were included in the HLA sub-analyses, any influence of HLA type on TCRB rearrangement was left unresolved.

The chain is encoded by TRBV6-5 joined to TRBJ2-5; 9 bases in between match TRBD1. The specimen was central memory CD4+ T cells from blood. This TCR was sampled from a woman aged 18-29 years in good health. In nucleotide form, the sequence is TGTGCCAGCAGTTACTGGGGACAGGGAGAGACCCAGTACTTC. The translation is CASSYWGQGETQYF.